These 29 T cell receptor beta chains came from one sample sequenced in a study of cytomegalovirus exposure and HLA in healthy donors. This PCR relied on a set of 60 Vbeta primers and 13 Jbeta primers. The table came from immunoSEQ multiplex PCR; TCRdb's copy has only in-frame clones and leaves some out. The table lists some 96,000 clones, about 80% of them singletons. The material sequenced was PBMCs. The receptors originated from a man aged 35 to 55 in good health and CMV-seronegative.

This chain connects TRBV7-9 to TRBJ2-5, with D possibly matching TRBD1 (5 bases). The J call may be faulty, since TRBJ2-7 better matches the DNA end. The germline V gene has CDR1 SEHNR and CDR2 FQNEAQ (reference sequence). The CDR3 contains 13 residues. The CDR3: CASESGLSYEQYF. CDR3 bases: TGTGCCAGCGAGTCAGGGCTCTCCTACGAGCAGTACTTC.

The chain has TRBV5-4 and TRBJ2-7; TRBD1 aligns across 9 bases. The CDR3 has 15 residues. The germline V gene has CDR1 SGHNT and CDR2 YYREEE (reference sequence). Trimming cost V 4 bases and J 6 bases; bases outside gene matches: 11. CDR3 bases: TGTGCCAGCAGCCCCCAAGGGACAGGGATTCGCGAGCAGTACTTC. Translation gives CASSPQGTGIREQYF.

The J gene is TRBJ1-4, the V gene TRBV7-2, with a tentative D call TRBD1 (6 bases). Germline CDR1 and CDR2: SGHTA and FQGNSA. Trimming shortened V by 4 bases and J by 4 bases, and 13 bases separated the two germline ends. CDR3 size: 15 residues. CDR3 bases: TGTGCCAGCAGCTCAACCAGGGGATTTAATGAAAAACTGTTTTTT. Translating gives CASSSTRGFNEKLFF.

Remarks on this clone: The junction differs from germline at one of its ends, possibly a read error. The chain links TRBV4-2 to TRBJ1-1; 8 bases agree with TRBD1. The germline V gene encodes CDR1 LGHNA and CDR2 YNFKEQ. The CDR3 sequence is 15 residues long. In DNA form, the CDR3 reads TGTACCAGCAGCCCGGGCTCAGGGGGCTTAACTGAAGCTTTCTTT. Amino acids: CTSSPGSGGLTEAFF.

This clone turned up a few times. This chain joins TRBV18 and TRBJ2-1; D not resolved. The CDR3 runs to 14 residues. Germline CDR1 reads KGHSH; CDR2 reads LQKENI. V was pared by 2 bases and J by 4 bases, with 9 bases between. Written as DNA, the CDR3 is TGTGCCAGCTCACCAGAGGTAGATTACAATGAGCAGTTCTTC. It is translated as CASSPEVDYNEQFF.

The rearrangement links TRBV7-9 to TRBJ2-1, with D possibly matching TRBD1 (6 bases). The V gene's germline CDR1 is SEHNR and CDR2 FQNEAQ (reference sequence). V lost 3 bases, J lost 8 bases, and 14 bases lay in between. The CDR3 is 14 amino acids. As DNA, the CDR3 is TGTGCCAGCAGCTTGGGATTACAGGGAGATGAGCAGTTCTTC. This gives the protein CASSLGLQGDEQFF.

The chain combines TRBV7-2 with TRBJ1-5, with 9 bases lining up with TRBD1. CDR3 length: 14 amino acids. The germline gives CDR1 SGHTA, CDR2 FQGNSA. After removal of 5 bases from V and 5 bases from J, the junction contained 4 bases not matched to a gene. The CDR3 is CASSTRQGDQPQHF. The DNA of the CDR3 is TGTGCCAGCAGCACCCGACAGGGGGATCAGCCCCAGCATTTT.

This chain links TRBV4-1 with TRBJ1-2, with no clear D. V shed 0 bases and J shed 0 bases, with 8 bases lying between them. The germline gives CDR1 MGHRA, CDR2 YSYEKL. The CDR3 runs to 15 residues. The CDR3 spells CASSQEELANYGYTF. The CDR3 DNA is TGCGCCAGCAGCCAAGAAGAGTTAGCTAACTATGGCTACACCTTC.

The chain carries TRBV11-2 and TRBJ1-1; D perhaps matches TRBD1 (6 bases). The germline V and J ends were trimmed by 5 bases and 3 bases, with 16 bases remaining between them. Germline lookup yields CDR1 SGHAT and CDR2 FQNNGV. The CDR3 covers 15 residues. CDR3 amino acids: CASSTDTGRDTEAFF. The CDR3 DNA follows: TGTGCCAGCAGCACAGACACAGGGCGGGACACTGAAGCTTTCTTT.

V and J are TRBV14 and TRBJ2-2, with D possibly matching TRBD1 (5 bases). CDR1 and CDR2 (germline): SGHDN, FVKESK. The CDR3 has 16 amino acids. V lost 4 bases to trimming and J lost 1 base, with 13 bases between them. The DNA for the CDR3 is TGTGCCAGCAGCCGGGTTGTGGGGCAGAACACCGGGGAGCTGTTTTTT. Encoded protein: CASSRVVGQNTGELFF.

V usage is TRBV7-2 and J usage is TRBJ2-7; 9 bases fit TRBD1. Germline lookup yields CDR1 SGHTA and CDR2 FQGNSA. This CDR3 has 14 amino acids. V lost 5 bases and J lost 3; bases outside the gene matches: 5. For the CDR3, the DNA is TGTGCCAGCAGCCCTCCGGGACAGGGCTACGAGCAGTACTTC. Residues: CASSPPGQGYEQYF.

This chain links TRBV5-1 with TRBJ1-1; D not certain. CDR1 is SGHRS and CDR2 is YFSETQ in the germline V gene. The V and J ends lost 0 bases and 0 bases respectively, with 15 bases between them. This CDR3 has 17 residues. This CDR3 reads CASSLGTGLGMNTEAFF. The CDR3, as DNA: TGCGCCAGCAGCTTGGGTACGGGGTTAGGGATGAACACTGAAGCTTTCTTT.

J is TRBJ2-5 and V is TRBV7-3; the D gene is possibly TRBD2 (6 bases). The end of the DNA aligns better with TRBJ2-7, so the J call may be wrong. This CDR3 region has 15 residues. Germline loops: CDR1 SGHTA, CDR2 FQGTGA. As DNA, the CDR3 is TGTGCCAGCAGCTTAACGGGGGGAACGAACTACGAGCAGTACTTC. This gives the protein CASSLTGGTNYEQYF.

The chain carries TRBV27 and TRBJ1-1; maybe TRBD1 (5 bases). The CDR3 is made up of 13 amino acids. Trimming pared 0 bases from V and 3 bases from J, leaving 5 bases between. Germline CDR1 reads MNHEY; CDR2 reads SMNVEV (reference sequence). The DNA of the CDR3 is TGTGCCAGCAGTTTATCCAGGGACACTGAAGCTTTCTTT. Residues: CASSLSRDTEAFF.

The chain joins TRBV30 to TRBJ1-2; D is unresolved. V was trimmed by 2 bases and J by 8 bases, leaving 18 bases between them. The CDR3 loop spans 14 amino acids. Germline CDR1 GTSNPN, CDR2 SVGIG (reference sequence). The CDR3 loop reads CAWSSFAGGLGYTF. The CDR3 DNA is TGTGCCTGGAGTTCTTTCGCGGGAGGTCTGGGCTACACCTTC. Filled out from reference TRBV30 and TRBJ1-2, the complete variable domain reads SQTIHQWPATLVQPVGSPLSLECTVEGTSNPNLYWYRQAAGRGLQLLFYSVGIGQISSEVPQNLSASRPQDRQFILSSKKLLLSDSGFYLCAWSSFAGGLGYTFGSGTRLTVV.

The chain combines TRBV6-5 with TRBJ2-5; the D is unclear. The CDR3 is 16 residues long. From germline, CDR1 is MNHEY and CDR2 SVGAGI. Trimming took 2 bases from V and 2 from J, leaving 15 bases between them. The CDR3 protein is CASSYAEQDWQETQYF. The CDR3 region has the DNA TGTGCCAGCAGTTACGCCGAGCAGGATTGGCAAGAGACCCAGTACTTC.

The chain uses TRBV6-6 and TRBJ2-3; 7 bases match TRBD2. The V segment lost 8 bases and the J segment 1 base; nucleotides outside the gene matches: 3. This CDR3 is 13 amino acids long. The V gene's germline CDR1 is MNHNY and CDR2 SVGAGI (reference sequence). The CDR3 is CASVREGTDTQYF. The CDR3 DNA reads TGTGCCAGCGTTCGGGAGGGCACAGATACGCAGTATTTT.

This clone was detected a few times. This CDR3 is CASSPEILRGNEQFF. CDR3 nucleotides: TGTGCCAGCAGCCCTGAAATTCTCAGGGGCAATGAGCAGTTCTTC. The genes are TRBV14 and TRBJ2-1; maybe TRBD1 (6 bases). V gave up 4 bases and J gave up 6 bases, with 16 bases separating them. Per germline, CDR1 SGHDN and CDR2 FVKESK. This CDR3 is built from 15 residues.

The chain joins TRBV28 to TRBJ2-1; D is possibly TRBD1 (6 bases). CDR1 and CDR2 (germline): MDHEN, SYDVKM. The CDR3 totals 12 residues. Trimming removed 4 bases at V and 9 bases at J, with 10 bases between. The CDR3 DNA is TGTGCCAGCAGTTCAACAGGGTTTGAGCAGTTCTTC. Translation gives CASSSTGFEQFF.

The V gene is TRBV2, the J gene TRBJ2-1, with TRBD2 matching 8 bases. The V and J ends lost 0 bases and 8 bases, in that order; junction bases with no gene match: 12. CDR1 and CDR2 from the germline V gene are SNHLY and FYNNEI. The CDR3 contains 17 residues. CDR3 nucleotides: TGTGCCAGCAGTGAAGCTGGTGTAGTAGCGGGGCTCGATGAGCAGTTCTTC. Translation gives CASSEAGVVAGLDEQFF.

This clone was recorded a few times. This chain connects TRBV5-6 to TRBJ1-5, with D perhaps TRBD1 (6 bases). Trimming removed 1 base at V and 4 bases at J, with 12 bases between. CDR3 length: 15 residues. Germline V gene lookup returns CDR1 SGHDT and CDR2 YYEEEE. In DNA, the CDR3 is TGTGCCAGCAGCTTGTACCCCAGGGGAAATCAGCCCCAGCATTTT. Amino acid sequence: CASSLYPRGNQPQHF.

The genes are TRBV7-2 and TRBJ1-2, with 11 bases aligning to TRBD1. The CDR3 is 17 residues long. CDR1 SGHTA and CDR2 FQGNSA come from the germline V gene. Losses at the gene ends were 5 bases for V and 7 bases for J; bases not matched to a gene: 15. CDR3 loop: CASSRPEDRGPIFGYTF. Here the CDR3 DNA reads TGTGCCAGCAGCCGTCCGGAGGACAGGGGGCCAATCTTTGGCTACACCTTC.

J is TRBJ1-4 and V is TRBV5-4, with D tentatively TRBD1 (5 bases). The germline V gene has CDR1 SGHNT and CDR2 YYREEE (reference sequence). The CDR3 extends over 15 amino acids. V was clipped by 3 bases and J by 4 bases, with 13 bases between them. CDR3 bases: TGTGCCAGCAGCTACGGGACTGGAAATAATGAAAAACTGTTTTTT. Translation: CASSYGTGNNEKLFF. The whole variable domain, filled in from reference TRBV5-4 and TRBJ1-4, reads ETGVTQSPTHLIKTRGQQVTLRCSSQSGHNTVSWYQQALGQGPQFIFQYYREEENGRGNFPPRFSGLQFPNYSSELNVNALELDDSALYLCASSYGTGNNEKLFFGSGTQLSVL.

This chain connects TRBV6-5 to TRBJ1-5, with 8 bases identical to TRBD1. This CDR3 contains 15 residues. Trimming at V came to 6 bases and at J to 5 bases, leaving 9 bases not matched to a gene. The germline V gene encodes CDR1 MNHEY and CDR2 SVGAGI. CDR3 coding DNA: TGTGCCAGCAGCCCTGCCGGGACAGGATATCAGCCCCAGCATTTT. Translated: CASSPAGTGYQPQHF.

The genes are TRBV5-1 and TRBJ2-7, with D possibly matching TRBD1 (5 bases). The CDR3 has 14 residues. Germline-derived CDR1 and CDR2 are SGHRS and YFSETQ. V was pared by 5 bases and J by 1 base, with 13 bases between. CDR3 sequence reads: CASSGPQGSYEQYF. CDR3 sequence (DNA): TGCGCCAGCAGTGGCCCTCAGGGATCCTACGAGCAGTACTTC.

This clone appeared a single time. The chain has TRBV4-3 and TRBJ1-3, with no clear D. The germline CDR1 and CDR2 sequences are LGHNA and YSLEER. Trimming left V 2 bases short and J 2 bases short, with 4 bases between. The CDR3 totals 13 residues. CDR3 DNA: TGCGCCAGCAGCCAAACGGCTGGAAACACCATATATTTT. Protein product: CASSQTAGNTIYF.

The genes are TRBV28 and TRBJ2-7, with 9 bases that match TRBD1. The CDR3 runs to 14 residues. Germline V gene data show CDR1 as MDHEN and CDR2 as SYDVKM. The V gene end was trimmed by 7 bases and the J gene end by 6 bases; junction bases not matched to a gene: 10. The CDR3 here is CASISPGQGGEQYF. The CDR3 bases are TGTGCCAGCATCTCGCCGGGACAGGGTGGCGAGCAGTACTTC.

The rearrangement uses TRBV4-3 and TRBJ1-5; D not resolved. The CDR3 is 15 amino acids. Trimming took off 4 bases at V and 3 bases at J, with 13 bases between the two ends. CDR1 LGHNA and CDR2 YSLEER come from the germline V gene. In DNA form, the CDR3 reads TGCGCCAGCAGCCTCGAGACCGGGGTCAATCAGCCCCAGCATTTT. It specifies CASSLETGVNQPQHF.

In the case of this clone: One end of the junction does not line up with germline, which may come from a read error. The chain carries TRBV13 and TRBJ1-3; weak D call: TRBD1 (6 bases). The CDR3 loop spans 16 amino acids. The germline CDR1 and CDR2 sequences are PRHDT and FYEKMQ (reference sequence). The CDR3 nucleotides read TGTACCAGCAGCCTCTCGACAGGCAGCTCTGGAAACACCATATATTTT. Translated, it gives CTSSLSTGSSGNTIYF.